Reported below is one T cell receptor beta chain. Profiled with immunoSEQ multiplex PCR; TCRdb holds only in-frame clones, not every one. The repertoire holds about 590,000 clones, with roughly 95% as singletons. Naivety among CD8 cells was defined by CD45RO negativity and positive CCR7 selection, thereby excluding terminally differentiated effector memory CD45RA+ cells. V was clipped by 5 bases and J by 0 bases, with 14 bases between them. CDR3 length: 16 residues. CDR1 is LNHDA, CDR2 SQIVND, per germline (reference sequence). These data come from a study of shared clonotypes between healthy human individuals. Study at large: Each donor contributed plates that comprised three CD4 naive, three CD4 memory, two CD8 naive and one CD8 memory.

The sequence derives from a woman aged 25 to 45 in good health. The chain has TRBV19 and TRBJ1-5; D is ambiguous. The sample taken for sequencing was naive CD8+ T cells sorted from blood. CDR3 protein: CASSPGSPPSNQPQHF. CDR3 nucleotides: TGTGCCAGTAGTCCTGGGAGTCCCCCTAGCAATCAGCCCCAGCATTTT.